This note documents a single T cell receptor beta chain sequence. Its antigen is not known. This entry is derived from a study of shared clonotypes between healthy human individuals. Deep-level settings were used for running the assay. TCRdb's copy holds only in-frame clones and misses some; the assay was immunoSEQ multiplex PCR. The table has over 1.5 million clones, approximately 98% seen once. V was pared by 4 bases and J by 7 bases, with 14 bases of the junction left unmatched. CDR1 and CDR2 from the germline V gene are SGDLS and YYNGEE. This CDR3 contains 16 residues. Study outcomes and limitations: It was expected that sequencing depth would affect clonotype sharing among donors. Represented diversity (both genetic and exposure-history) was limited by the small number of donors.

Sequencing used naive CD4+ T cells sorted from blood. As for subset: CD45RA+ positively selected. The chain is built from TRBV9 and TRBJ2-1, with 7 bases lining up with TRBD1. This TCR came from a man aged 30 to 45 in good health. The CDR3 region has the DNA TGTGCCAGCAGCCCAAGACAGGGCCTCTTTCCAAATGAGCAGTTCTTC. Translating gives CASSPRQGLFPNEQFF. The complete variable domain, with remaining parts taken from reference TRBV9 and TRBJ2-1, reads DSGVTQTPKHLITATGQRVTLRCSPRSGDLSVYWYQQSLDQGLQFLIQYYNGEERAKGNILERFSAQQFPDLHSELNLSSLELGDSALYFCASSPRQGLFPNEQFFGPGTRLTVL.